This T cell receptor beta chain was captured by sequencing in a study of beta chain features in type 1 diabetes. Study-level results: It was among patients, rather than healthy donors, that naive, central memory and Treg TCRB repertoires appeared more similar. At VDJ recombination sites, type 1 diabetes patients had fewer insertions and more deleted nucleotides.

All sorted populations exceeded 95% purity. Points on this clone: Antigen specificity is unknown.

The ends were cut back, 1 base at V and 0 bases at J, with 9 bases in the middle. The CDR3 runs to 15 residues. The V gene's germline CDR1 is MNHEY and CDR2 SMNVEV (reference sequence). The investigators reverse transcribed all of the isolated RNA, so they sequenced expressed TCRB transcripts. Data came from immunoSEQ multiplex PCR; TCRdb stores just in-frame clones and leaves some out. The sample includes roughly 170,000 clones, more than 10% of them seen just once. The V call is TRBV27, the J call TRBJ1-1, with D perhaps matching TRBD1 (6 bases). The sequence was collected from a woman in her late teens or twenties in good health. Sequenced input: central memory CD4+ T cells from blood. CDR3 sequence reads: CASSLLGHLNTEAFF. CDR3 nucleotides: TGTGCCAGCAGTTTATTGGGACACTTGAACACTGAAGCTTTCTTT.